This T cell receptor (beta chain) was found in a study of T cell responses to AZD1222 COVID-19 vaccine. Here immunoSEQ multiplex PCR was the method, and the copy in TCRdb shows in-frame clones only, minus some. The table shows fewer than 200,000 clones, with 94% occurring only once. With 4 bases removed from V and 0 bases from J, the gap between germline ends came to 14 bases. The CDR3 is 15 residues long. CDR1 and CDR2 from the germline V gene are SGHRS and YFSETQ. This sequence was found in an adult who received the AZD1222 COVID-19 vaccine. The specimen comprised peripheral blood, sampled 28 days after the second AZD1222 dose. The genes are TRBV5-1 and TRBJ2-7, with TRBD2 as a possible D gene (5 bases). CDR3 protein: CASSRAELSSYEQYF. As DNA, the CDR3 is TGCGCCAGCAGCAGAGCGGAGTTAAGCTCCTACGAGCAGTACTTC. The whole variable domain, filled in from reference TRBV5-1 and TRBJ2-7, reads KAGVTQTPRYLIKTRGQQVTLSCSPISGHRSVSWYQQTPGQGLQFLFEYFSETQRNKGNFPGRFSGRQFSNSRSEMNVSTLELGDSALYLCASSRAELSSYEQYFGPGTRLTVT.